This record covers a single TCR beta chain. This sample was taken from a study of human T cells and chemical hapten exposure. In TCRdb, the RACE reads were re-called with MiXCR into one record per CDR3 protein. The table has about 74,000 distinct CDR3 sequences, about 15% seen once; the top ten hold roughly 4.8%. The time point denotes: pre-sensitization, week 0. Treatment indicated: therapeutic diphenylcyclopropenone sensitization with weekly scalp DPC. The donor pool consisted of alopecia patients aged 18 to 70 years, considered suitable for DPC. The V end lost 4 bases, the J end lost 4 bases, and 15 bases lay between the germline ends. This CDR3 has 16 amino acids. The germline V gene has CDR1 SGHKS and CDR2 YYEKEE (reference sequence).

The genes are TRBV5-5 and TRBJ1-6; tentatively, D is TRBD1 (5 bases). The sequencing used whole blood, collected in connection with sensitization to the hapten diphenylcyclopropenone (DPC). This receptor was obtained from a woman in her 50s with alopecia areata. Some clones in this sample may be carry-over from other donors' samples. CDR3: CASSPEAGRYNSPLHF. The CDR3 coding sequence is TGTGCCAGCAGCCCGGAGGCAGGGAGATATAATTCACCCCTCCACTTT.